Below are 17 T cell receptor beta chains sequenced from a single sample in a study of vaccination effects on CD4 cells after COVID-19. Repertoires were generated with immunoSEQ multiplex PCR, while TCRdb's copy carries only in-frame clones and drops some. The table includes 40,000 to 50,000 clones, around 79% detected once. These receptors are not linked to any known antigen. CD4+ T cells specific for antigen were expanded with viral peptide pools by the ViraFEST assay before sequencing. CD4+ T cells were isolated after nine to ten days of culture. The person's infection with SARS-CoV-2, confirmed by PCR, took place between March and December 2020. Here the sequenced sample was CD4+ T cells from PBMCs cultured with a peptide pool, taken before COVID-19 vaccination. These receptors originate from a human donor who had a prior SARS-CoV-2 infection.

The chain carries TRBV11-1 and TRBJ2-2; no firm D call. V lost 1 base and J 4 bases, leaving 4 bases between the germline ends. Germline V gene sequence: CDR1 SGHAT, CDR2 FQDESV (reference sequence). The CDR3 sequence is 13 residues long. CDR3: CASSLVFTGELFF. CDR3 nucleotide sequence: TGTGCCAGCAGCTTAGTTTTCACCGGGGAGCTGTTTTTT.

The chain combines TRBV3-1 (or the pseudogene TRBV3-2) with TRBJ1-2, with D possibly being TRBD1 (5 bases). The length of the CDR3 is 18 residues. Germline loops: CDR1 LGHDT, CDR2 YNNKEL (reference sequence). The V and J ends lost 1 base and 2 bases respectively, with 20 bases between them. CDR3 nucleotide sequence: TGTGCCAGCAGCCAAGCTTACCTCCGGGACGGGGAAAACTATGGCTACACCTTC. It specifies CASSQAYLRDGENYGYTF.

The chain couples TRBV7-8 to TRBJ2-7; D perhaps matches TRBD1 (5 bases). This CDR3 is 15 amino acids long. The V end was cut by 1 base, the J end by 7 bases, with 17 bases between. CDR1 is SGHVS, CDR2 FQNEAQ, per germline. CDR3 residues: CASSLGNLQGSEQYF. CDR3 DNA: TGTGCCAGCAGCTTAGGGAACCTTCAGGGTTCGGAGCAGTACTTC.

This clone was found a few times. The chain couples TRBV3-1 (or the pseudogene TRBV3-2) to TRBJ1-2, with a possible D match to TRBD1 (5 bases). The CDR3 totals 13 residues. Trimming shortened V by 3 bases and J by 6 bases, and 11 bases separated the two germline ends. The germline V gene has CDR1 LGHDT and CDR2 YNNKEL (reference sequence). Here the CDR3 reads CASSHGQGDGYTF. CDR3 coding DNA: TGTGCCAGCAGCCACGGGCAGGGTGATGGCTACACCTTC.

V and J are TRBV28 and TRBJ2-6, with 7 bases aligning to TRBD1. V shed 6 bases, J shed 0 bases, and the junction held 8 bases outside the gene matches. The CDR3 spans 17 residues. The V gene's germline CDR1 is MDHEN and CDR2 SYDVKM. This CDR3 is CASSLTGAISGANVLTF. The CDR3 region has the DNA TGTGCCAGCAGCCTAACAGGGGCAATCTCTGGGGCCAACGTCCTGACTTTC.

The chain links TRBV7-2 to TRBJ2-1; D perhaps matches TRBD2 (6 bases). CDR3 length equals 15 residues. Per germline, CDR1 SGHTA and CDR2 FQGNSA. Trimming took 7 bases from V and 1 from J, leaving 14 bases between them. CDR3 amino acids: CASNPPGLSYNEQFF. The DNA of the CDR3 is TGTGCCAGCAACCCCCCCGGACTATCCTACAATGAGCAGTTCTTC.

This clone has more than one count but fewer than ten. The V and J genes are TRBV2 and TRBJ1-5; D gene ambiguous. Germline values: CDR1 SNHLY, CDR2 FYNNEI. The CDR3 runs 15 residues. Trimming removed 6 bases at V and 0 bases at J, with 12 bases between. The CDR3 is CASRTTGSSNQPQHF. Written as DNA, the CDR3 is TGTGCCAGCAGGACCACGGGTAGTAGCAATCAGCCCCAGCATTTT.

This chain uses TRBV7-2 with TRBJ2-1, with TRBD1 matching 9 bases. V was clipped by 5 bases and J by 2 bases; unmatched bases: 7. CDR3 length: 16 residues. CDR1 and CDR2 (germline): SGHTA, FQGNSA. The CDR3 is CASSTTDRGTYNEQFF. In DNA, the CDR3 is TGTGCCAGCAGCACAACGGACAGGGGAACCTACAATGAGCAGTTCTTC.

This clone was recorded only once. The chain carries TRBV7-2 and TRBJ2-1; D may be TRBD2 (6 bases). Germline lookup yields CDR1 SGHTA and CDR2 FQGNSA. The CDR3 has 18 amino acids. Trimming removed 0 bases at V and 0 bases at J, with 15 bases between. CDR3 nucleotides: TGTGCCAGCAGCTTAGCCCTTAGTAGCGGATACTCCTACAATGAGCAGTTCTTC. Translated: CASSLALSSGYSYNEQFF.

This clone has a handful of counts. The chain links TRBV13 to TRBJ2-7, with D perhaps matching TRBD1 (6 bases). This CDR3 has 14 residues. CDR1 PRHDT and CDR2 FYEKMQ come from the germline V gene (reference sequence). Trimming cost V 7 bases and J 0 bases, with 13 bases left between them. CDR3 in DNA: TGTGCCAGCAAGGACAGAGTGAGCTCCTACGAGCAGTACTTC. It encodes CASKDRVSSYEQYF.

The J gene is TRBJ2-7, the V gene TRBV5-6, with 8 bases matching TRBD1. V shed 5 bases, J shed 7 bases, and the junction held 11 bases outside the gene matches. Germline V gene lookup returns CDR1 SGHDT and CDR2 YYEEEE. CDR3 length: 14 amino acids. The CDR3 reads CASRRTGTGSEQYF. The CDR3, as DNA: TGTGCCAGCAGGCGCACCGGGACAGGTAGTGAGCAGTACTTC.

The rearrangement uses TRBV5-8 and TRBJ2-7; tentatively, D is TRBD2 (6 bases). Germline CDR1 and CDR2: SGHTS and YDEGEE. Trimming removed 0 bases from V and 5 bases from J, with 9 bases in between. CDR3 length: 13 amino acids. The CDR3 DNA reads TGTGCCAGCAGCTTGGGTTGGGGGGACGAGCAGTACTTC. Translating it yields CASSLGWGDEQYF.

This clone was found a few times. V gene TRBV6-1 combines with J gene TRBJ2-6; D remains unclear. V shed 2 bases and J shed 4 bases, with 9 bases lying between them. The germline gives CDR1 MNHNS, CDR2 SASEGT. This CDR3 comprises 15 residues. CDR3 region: CASSERVTGANVLTF. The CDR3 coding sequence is TGTGCCAGCAGTGAACGGGTCACCGGGGCCAACGTCCTGACTTTC.

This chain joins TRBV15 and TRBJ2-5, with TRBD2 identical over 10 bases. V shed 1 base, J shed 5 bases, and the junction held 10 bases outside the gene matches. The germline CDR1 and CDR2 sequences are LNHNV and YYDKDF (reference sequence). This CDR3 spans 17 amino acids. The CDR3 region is CATSRGSFTSGKETQYF. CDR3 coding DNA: TGTGCCACCAGCAGAGGGTCATTTACTAGCGGGAAGGAGACCCAGTACTTC.

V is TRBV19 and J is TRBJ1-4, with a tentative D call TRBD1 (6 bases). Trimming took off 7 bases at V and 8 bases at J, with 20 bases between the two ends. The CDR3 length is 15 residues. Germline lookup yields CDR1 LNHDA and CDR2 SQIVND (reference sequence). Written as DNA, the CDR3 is TGTGCCAGTATACCCCTTCAGGGGTCGGGAGAAAAACTGTTTTTT. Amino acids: CASIPLQGSGEKLFF. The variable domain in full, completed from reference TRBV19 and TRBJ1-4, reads DGGITQSPKYLFRKEGQNVTLSCEQNLNHDAMYWYRQDPGQGLRLIYYSQIVNDFQKGDIAEGYSVSREKKESFPLTVTSAQKNPTAFYLCASIPLQGSGEKLFFGSGTQLSVL.

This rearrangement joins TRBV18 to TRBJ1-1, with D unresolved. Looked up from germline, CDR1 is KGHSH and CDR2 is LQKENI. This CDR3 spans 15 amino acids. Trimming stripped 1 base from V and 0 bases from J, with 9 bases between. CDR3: CASSPRQAMNTEAFF. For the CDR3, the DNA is TGTGCCAGCTCACCACGGCAGGCGATGAACACTGAAGCTTTCTTT.

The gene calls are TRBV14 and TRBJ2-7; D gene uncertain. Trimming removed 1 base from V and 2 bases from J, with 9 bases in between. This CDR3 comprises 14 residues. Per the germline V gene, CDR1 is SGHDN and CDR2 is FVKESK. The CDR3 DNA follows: TGTGCCAGCAGCCAAGTCAACAGCCCCTACGAGCAGTACTTC. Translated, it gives CASSQVNSPYEQYF.